This is a list of T cell receptor beta chains from one sample in a study of blood T cell repertoires in COVID-19. Sequenced by immunoSEQ multiplex PCR; TCRdb stores in-frame clones only, minus some. In the table there are approximately 250,000 clones, almost 85% of which are singletons. Material: peripheral blood. The receptors here all came from a man aged 45-65 years with COVID-19, enrolled during active disease. The CDR3 runs from the conserved cysteine through the conserved F or W. A D gene is named only where the DNA matches it firmly. The size entry is marked missing in some rows and otherwise reads once, few, many or a size class.

d_call j_call v_call clone_size cdr3_nt cdr3_aa
- TRBJ2-1 TRBV29-1 once TGCAGCGTCTGCGAGTGGGTCAGGGGGTTCTTC CSVCEWVRGFF
TRBD2 TRBJ2-1 TRBV7-2 once TGTGCCAGCAGCCGGGGACTAGCGGGGGGCACCCACAATGAGCAGTTCTTC CASSRGLAGGTHNEQFF
- TRBJ2-3 TRBV12-3/TRBV12-4 once TGTGCCAGCAGTTTTTTTGGCGATACGCAGTATTTT CASSFFGDTQYF
TRBD1 TRBJ1-2 TRBV11-1 - TGTGCCAGCAGCTTAATTGCTACCCAGGGGGCGCGTGGCTACACCTTC CASSLIATQGARGYTF
TRBD1 TRBJ1-6 TRBV7-3 - TGTGCCAGCAGCTTAAACAGGGGCGATAGATCACCCCTCCACTTT CASSLNRGDRSPLHF
TRBD1 TRBJ1-2 TRBV6-5 - TGTGCCAGCACAATAGGACAGGGCAGCTATGGCTACACCTTC CASTIGQGSYGYTF
TRBD1 TRBJ1-6 TRBV4-2 - TGTGCCAGCAGCCCGCAGGGGGCTGAAGGGTCACCCCTCCACTTT CASSPQGAEGSPLHF
TRBD1 TRBJ1-4 TRBV28 - TGTGCCAGCAGCTACAGGGGGTGGACTAATGAAAAACTGTTTTTT CASSYRGWTNEKLFF
TRBD1 TRBJ1-5 TRBV24-1 - TGTGCCACCAGTGATACCGGGACAGGGATTCAGCCCCAGCATTTT CATSDTGTGIQPQHF
- TRBJ2-3 TRBV14 - TGTGCCAGCAGTCCGAGGCTAGCAGGCGATACGCAGTATTTT CASSPRLAGDTQYF
- TRBJ2-1 TRBV7-3 few TGTGCCAGCAGCTTATTTTCCCGGGGGACCTACAATGAGCAGTTCTTC CASSLFSRGTYNEQFF
- TRBJ1-3 TRBV2 - TGTGCCAGCACCAACAGGGTTTCCGGAAACACCATATATTTT CASTNRVSGNTIYF
- TRBJ1-2 TRBV7-9 few TGTGCCAGCAGCTTGGGCAGTTTTCATGGCTACACCTTC CASSLGSFHGYTF
TRBD2 TRBJ2-2 TRBV27 - TGTGCCAGCAGTCCCCGGCTAGCGGGTACCGGGGAGCTGTTTTTT CASSPRLAGTGELFF
- TRBJ1-2 TRBV15 - TGTGCCACCAGCAGAGACACAGTCTATGGCTACACCTTC CATSRDTVYGYTF
- TRBJ2-5 TRBV5-1 - TGCGCCAGCCGAACAGGGGCGGGGGAGACCCAGTACTTC CASRTGAGETQYF
- TRBJ1-5 TRBV6-5 - TGTGCCAGCAGTTACCAGAATCAGCCCCAGCATTTT CASSYQNQPQHF
TRBD1 TRBJ1-3 TRBV18 - TGTGCCAGCTCACCATCGTACCGGGACAGAAGAAACACCATATATTTT CASSPSYRDRRNTIYF
TRBD1 TRBJ2-1 TRBV7-3 - TGTGCCAGCAGCTCAGGACAGGGGGCCCTTCATGAGCAGTTCTTC CASSSGQGALHEQFF
- TRBJ2-7 TRBV14 - TGTGCCAGCAGCCAAGTCAGAGACTTGTACTTC CASSQVRDLYF
- TRBJ2-1 TRBV5-1 - TGCGCCAGCAGCTTCGTTGACAATGAGCAGTTCTTC CASSFVDNEQFF
TRBD1 TRBJ1-2 TRBV30 - TGTGCCGGAGGAACAGGGGGCTGGGAAGGCTACACCTTC CAGGTGGWEGYTF
TRBD1 TRBJ2-1 TRBV7-2 once TGTGCCAGCAGCGCAGACAGGGGCTCCTACAATGAGCAGTTCTTC CASSADRGSYNEQFF
- TRBJ2-6 TRBV28 - TGTGCCAGCAGTTTATTTCTGAGCTCTGGGGCCAACGTCCTGACTTTC CASSLFLSSGANVLTF
- TRBJ2-7 TRBV9 - TGTGCCAGCAGCGTTGATACAGGGTCCCCCTCCTACGAGCAGTACTTC CASSVDTGSPSYEQYF
- TRBJ1-4 TRBV10-3 - TGTGCCATCAGTGATCGGGAGGGGGGTATCACAACTAATGAAAAACTGTTTTTT CAISDREGGITTNEKLFF
TRBD1 TRBJ1-1 TRBV4-1 once TGCGCCAGCAGCCAAGGGAGGACAGGAACCTTAATGAACACTGAAGCTTTCTTT CASSQGRTGTLMNTEAFF
- TRBJ2-7 TRBV21-1 - TGTGCCAGCAGCAAAGGCACAGGGCTCAGCTACGAGCAGTACTTC CASSKGTGLSYEQYF